What follows describes a single T cell receptor beta chain. Its antigen remains unknown. PBMCs were collected from a roughly 9.7 ml volume of fresh peripheral blood. From RNA transcripts, TCR beta CDR3 regions were amplified. HTBI primers were the set used in a first-round RT-PCR of the TCR CDR3. TCRdb redid the calling of the multiplex PCR reads with MiXCR, one entry per CDR3 protein. The sample contains about 640,000 distinct CDR3 sequences, less than 25% of which appear only once. The CDR3 spans 16 residues. Germline loops: CDR1 MNHEY, CDR2 SMNVEV (reference sequence). Unmatched junction bases numbered 17, after V lost 9 bases and J lost 3 bases. This sample is part of a study of T cells in Graves' hyperthyroidism and ophthalmopathy. In the study overall: Peripheral blood was secured at the point of initial diagnosis, before any treatment. Findings and limits, study-wide: Most clonotypes expanded in thyroid above 0.001 were likewise present in blood. Model-based prediction identified ophthalmopathy a median around 6.5 months prior to its onset.

This sequence joins TRBV27 and TRBJ2-7; 7 nucleotides align to TRBD1. The sequenced sample was blood. The sequence came from a man under 40 with Graves' ophthalmopathy. The DNA for the CDR3 is TGTGCCAGTACCGGGGACAGCGAGTGTTTCCGCTACGAGCAGTACTTC. Protein product: CASTGDSECFRYEQYF.